The next 29 T cell receptor beta chains were all read from a single sample in a study of T cell responses to AZD1222 COVID-19 vaccine. The repertoire was sequenced with immunoSEQ multiplex PCR; TCRdb's copy has only in-frame clones and lacks some. The repertoire holds tens of thousands of clones, with 80% to 85% as singletons. Here the sequenced sample was peripheral blood, taken on day 0 of AZD1222 vaccination. The receptors shown here come from an adult in good health.

The chain is built from TRBV19 and TRBJ1-1, with 10 bases matching TRBD1. Looked up from germline, CDR1 is LNHDA and CDR2 is SQIVND (reference sequence). Trimming cost V 4 bases and J 5 bases; bases outside gene matches: 10. CDR3 length: 16 amino acids. In nucleotides, the CDR3 is TGTGCCAGTAGTACGGGACAGGGGCGCGTGGGGACTGAAGCTTTCTTT. Its protein product is CASSTGQGRVGTEAFF.

The V call is TRBV7-9, the J call TRBJ1-2; TRBD1 agrees at 12 bases. The V gene end was trimmed by 5 bases and the J gene end by 5 bases; junction bases not matched to a gene: 9. The CDR3 is 16 amino acids. Per the germline V gene, CDR1 is SEHNR and CDR2 is FQNEAQ (reference sequence). CDR3 DNA sequence: TGTGCCAGCAGCCGCGGGACAGGGGGCATTAAGTATGGCTACACCTTC. Translated: CASSRGTGGIKYGYTF.

This rearrangement joins TRBV9 to TRBJ1-1; 8 bases line up with TRBD1. Germline V gives CDR1 SGDLS, CDR2 YYNGEE. This CDR3 contains 13 residues. J gave up 10 bases and V 3 bases, and 8 bases lay outside the gene matches. In nucleotides, the CDR3 is TGTGCCAGCAGCGGACAGGGGAGAGGGTCAGCTTTCTTT. Amino acid sequence: CASSGQGRGSAFF. Full variable domain (rest looked up from reference TRBV9 and TRBJ1-1): DSGVTQTPKHLITATGQRVTLRCSPRSGDLSVYWYQQSLDQGLQFLIQYYNGEERAKGNILERFSAQQFPDLHSELNLSSLELGDSALYFCASSGQGRGSAFFGQGTRLTVV.

The V call is TRBV5-1, the J call TRBJ1-1; tentatively, D is TRBD1 (5 bases). The CDR3 runs to 14 residues. Trimming stripped 4 bases from V and 1 base from J, with 11 bases between. CDR1 and CDR2 from the germline V gene are SGHRS and YFSETQ. CDR3 DNA: TGCGCCAGCAGCGCCGGGACCGGGAACACTGAAGCTTTCTTT. Protein product: CASSAGTGNTEAFF.

The rearrangement joins TRBV7-2 to TRBJ2-2; no clear D. Looked up from germline, CDR1 is SGHTA and CDR2 is FQGNSA. CDR3 size: 14 residues. The V end lost 5 bases, the J end lost 4 bases, and 11 bases lay between the germline ends. The CDR3 spells CASSPQVTTGELFF. The CDR3 DNA reads TGTGCCAGCAGCCCTCAGGTTACCACCGGGGAGCTGTTTTTT.

The chain combines TRBV30 with TRBJ1-6; 7 bases are shared with TRBD1. Trimming at V came to 2 bases and at J to 6 bases, leaving 7 bases not matched to a gene. The CDR3 is 15 residues long. CDR1 is GTSNPN, CDR2 SVGIG, per germline (reference sequence). The chain's CDR3 is CAWSTGTAFNSPLHF. The DNA of the CDR3 is TGTGCCTGGAGTACCGGGACAGCCTTTAATTCACCCCTCCACTTT.

This clone is classed as medium-sized. V and J are TRBV30 and TRBJ1-3, with 9 bases identical to TRBD1. Trimming cost V 0 bases and J 6 bases; bases outside gene matches: 9. CDR1 GTSNPN and CDR2 SVGIG come from the germline V gene (reference sequence). The length of the CDR3 is 16 residues. CDR3 sequence (DNA): TGTGCCTGGAGTGTACCTCCCGGGACAGGGATAAACACCATATATTTT. Translation: CAWSVPPGTGINTIYF.

The chain links TRBV24-1 to TRBJ2-7, with TRBD1 identical over 10 bases. With V trimmed by 5 bases and J by 3 bases, 0 bases remained unmatched. CDR1 is KGHDR and CDR2 is SFDVKD in the germline V gene. The CDR3 runs to 13 residues. The CDR3 region is CATSGTGGYEQYF. CDR3 DNA sequence: TGTGCCACCAGTGGGACAGGGGGCTACGAGCAGTACTTC.

About this clone: One end of the junction does not line up with germline, which may come from a read error. The chain uses TRBV6-2 or TRBV6-3 and TRBJ1-2; D not resolved. In germline, CDR1 is MNHEY, CDR2 SVGEGT. The CDR3 loop spans 13 amino acids. CDR3 sequence reads: CASSYLMVYGYAF. The CDR3 DNA reads TGTGCCAGCAGTTACCTTATGGTTTATGGCTACGCCTTC.

The rearrangement uses TRBV3-1 (or the pseudogene TRBV3-2) and TRBJ1-2; no clear D. This CDR3 has 14 amino acids. CDR1 LGHDT and CDR2 YNNKEL come from the germline V gene (reference sequence). V was cut by 2 bases and J by 2 bases, with 9 bases left in between. The CDR3: CASSQRQVNYGYTF. CDR3 nucleotide sequence: TGTGCCAGCAGCCAACGTCAGGTCAACTATGGCTACACCTTC.

The rearrangement uses TRBV7-2 and TRBJ1-1; D remains unclear. The germline V and J ends were trimmed by 4 bases and 0 bases, with 15 bases remaining between them. Germline CDR1 SGHTA, CDR2 FQGNSA. The CDR3 has 16 amino acids. Written as DNA, the CDR3 is TGTGCCAGCAGCTCCTTGTCGGTGGGAGTGAACACTGAAGCTTTCTTT. This encodes CASSSLSVGVNTEAFF.

The sample holds a few counts of this clone. The V gene is TRBV5-4, the J gene TRBJ1-1; weak D call: TRBD1 (5 bases). Trimming stripped 0 bases from V and 7 bases from J, with 10 bases between. The germline V gene has CDR1 SGHNT and CDR2 YYREEE (reference sequence). This CDR3 has 13 amino acids. The CDR3 DNA reads TGTGCCAGCAGCTTGGCCGCGGGGGGTGAAGCTTTCTTT. It yields the protein CASSLAAGGEAFF.

This clone was detected once. The J gene is TRBJ1-6, the V gene TRBV6-5, with 9 bases aligning to TRBD1. V lost 2 bases to trimming and J lost 7 bases; unmatched junction nucleotides: 6. CDR1 and CDR2 (germline): MNHEY, SVGAGI. The CDR3 consists of 16 residues. CDR3 DNA sequence: TGTGCCAGCAGTTACGATCGGGACAGGGCCAATTCACCCCTCCACTTT. Its protein product is CASSYDRDRANSPLHF.

The J gene is TRBJ2-3, the V gene TRBV7-8, with D unresolved. Between the trimmed V and J ends, which lost 3 bases and 4 bases, there was a span of 8 bases. Germline V gene lookup returns CDR1 SGHVS and CDR2 FQNEAQ. The CDR3 loop spans 13 amino acids. CDR3 protein: CASSFQAPDTQYF. The CDR3 region has the DNA TGTGCCAGCAGCTTCCAGGCCCCAGATACGCAGTATTTT.

V and J are TRBV7-9 and TRBJ2-1; D is possibly TRBD1 or TRBD2 (5 bases each). There are 14 residues in the CDR3. V was trimmed by 5 bases and J by 0 bases, leaving 8 bases between them. Germline lookup yields CDR1 SEHNR and CDR2 FQNEAQ (reference sequence). The CDR3 loop reads CASSRDGSYNEQFF. CDR3 nucleotide sequence: TGTGCCAGCAGCCGGGACGGCTCCTACAATGAGCAGTTCTTC.

A single count supports this clone. The CDR3 region is CASSPGREDGYTF. The CDR3 region has the DNA TGTGCCAGCTCACCAGGGAGGGAGGATGGCTACACCTTC. The rearrangement links TRBV18 to TRBJ1-2; D gene ambiguous. The CDR3 length is 13 residues. V gave up 2 bases and J gave up 6 bases, with 10 bases separating them. CDR1 is KGHSH, CDR2 LQKENI, per germline.

The chain combines TRBV2 with TRBJ2-7, with D possibly being TRBD2 (5 bases). The germline V gene encodes CDR1 SNHLY and CDR2 FYNNEI. This CDR3 has 12 amino acids. The DNA for the CDR3 is TGTAGCAGCGAAGGGAGCCATGACAAGCAGTACTTC. Its protein is CSSEGSHDKQYF.

This clone was observed once. The chain couples TRBV27 to TRBJ1-6, with a possible D match to TRBD1 (6 bases). V lost 0 bases and J lost 7, with 10 bases in between. This CDR3 region has 15 residues. Germline CDR1 MNHEY, CDR2 SMNVEV (reference sequence). In DNA, the CDR3 is TGTGCCAGCAGTTTATCTGGACAGCAGAATTCACCCCTCCACTTT. Protein sequence: CASSLSGQQNSPLHF.

This clone appeared once. The J gene is TRBJ1-3, the V gene TRBV7-8; no clear D gene. The CDR3 is made up of 14 amino acids. CDR1 is SGHVS and CDR2 is FQNEAQ in the germline V gene. Trimming cost V 1 base and J 2 bases, with 6 bases left between them. The CDR3 bases are TGTGCCAGCAGCTTAGGAGGACCTGGAAACACCATATATTTT. It specifies CASSLGGPGNTIYF.

Note on this clone: The same CDR3 can be traced to other DNA sequences in this sample. The CDR3, as DNA: TGTGCCAGCTCACCCAGCTCCTACGAGCAGTACTTC. Translating gives CASSPSSYEQYF. V gene TRBV18 combines with J gene TRBJ2-7; D is unclear. Germline CDR1 and CDR2: KGHSH and LQKENI. The CDR3 is made up of 12 amino acids. V shed 3 bases and J shed 0 bases, with 3 bases lying between them.

This clone is deemed medium-sized (0.01 to 0.1%). The chain joins TRBV9 to TRBJ1-2, with D uncertain. Trimming took off 4 bases at V and 4 bases at J, with 17 bases between the two ends. Germline V CDR1 and CDR2: SGDLS, YYNGEE. The CDR3 is 15 amino acids. Written as DNA, the CDR3 is TGTGCCAGCAGCCCCCGACCGAAACTCCTCTATGGCTACACCTTC. This sequence encodes CASSPRPKLLYGYTF.

The chain combines TRBV5-5 with TRBJ1-4; 12 nucleotides match TRBD1. CDR1 is SGHKS, CDR2 YYEKEE, per germline (reference sequence). J was trimmed by 8 bases and V by 4 bases; bases with no gene match: 6. CDR3 length equals 15 residues. CDR3 loop: CASSPRDRGHEKLFF. CDR3 bases: TGTGCCAGCAGCCCCCGGGACAGGGGGCACGAAAAACTGTTTTTT.

The rearrangement joins TRBV28 to TRBJ1-5; 7 bases are shared with TRBD1. The length of the CDR3 is 15 residues. Germline CDR1 reads MDHEN; CDR2 reads SYDVKM. J lost 4 bases, V lost 2 bases, and 5 bases had no gene match. CDR3 in DNA: TGTGCCAGCAGTTTAGAGGGGGCGGGAAATCAGCCCCAGCATTTT. It encodes CASSLEGAGNQPQHF.

This clone has more than one count but fewer than ten. V and J are TRBV7-2 and TRBJ1-2, with TRBD1 matching 8 bases. After removal of 2 bases from V and 0 bases from J, the junction contained 5 bases not matched to a gene. This CDR3 is 16 amino acids long. CDR1 and CDR2 from the germline V gene are SGHTA and FQGNSA. The CDR3 nucleotides are TGTGCCAGCAGCTTAAACAGGGGGTTCTCTAACTATGGCTACACCTTC. Its translation: CASSLNRGFSNYGYTF.

The chain carries TRBV5-1 and TRBJ1-1; a possible D gene is TRBD1 (5 bases). With 4 bases removed from V and 4 bases from J, the gap between germline ends came to 8 bases. Germline values: CDR1 SGHRS, CDR2 YFSETQ. The CDR3 has 12 amino acids. The CDR3 DNA sequence: TGCGCCAGCAGCAGCGGGGCCACTGAAGCTTTCTTT. Encoded protein: CASSSGATEAFF.

This clone was seen a single time. The chain is built from TRBV27 and TRBJ1-2; D gene ambiguous. Germline V gene lookup returns CDR1 MNHEY and CDR2 SMNVEV (reference sequence). The CDR3 contains 14 residues. Trimming cost V 7 bases and J 5 bases, with 17 bases left between them. CDR3 in amino acids: CASTPAGSLYGYTF. As DNA, the CDR3 is TGTGCCAGCACCCCCGCCGGCAGTCTTTATGGCTACACCTTC.

The chain is built from TRBV13 and TRBJ1-6; TRBD1 matches 7 bases. The CDR3 length is 13 residues. Germline V CDR1 and CDR2: PRHDT, FYEKMQ (reference sequence). V trimming: 8 bases; J trimming: 6 bases; junction bases outside the gene matches: 4. For the CDR3, the DNA is TGTGCCAGCCGCAGGGACAGTAATTCACCCCTCCACTTT. Its protein product is CASRRDSNSPLHF.

The rearrangement links TRBV9 to TRBJ1-5; a possible D gene is TRBD1 (5 bases). V lost 4 bases and J 1 base, leaving 15 bases between the germline ends. The CDR3 runs to 16 residues. Germline CDR1 is SGDLS and CDR2 is YYNGEE. CDR3 amino acids: CASSLRGRRSNQPQHF. CDR3 DNA sequence: TGTGCCAGCAGCCTCCGGGGGAGGCGGAGCAATCAGCCCCAGCATTTT.

The chain uses TRBV5-1 and TRBJ1-4; the match to TRBD1 covers 10 bases. V shed 4 bases and J 3 bases; nucleotides not matched to a gene: 3. The CDR3 is made up of 15 amino acids. Germline V CDR1 and CDR2: SGHRS, YFSETQ. The CDR3 region is CASSGQGVANEKLFF. The CDR3 DNA reads TGCGCCAGCAGCGGACAGGGGGTGGCTAATGAAAAACTGTTTTTT.